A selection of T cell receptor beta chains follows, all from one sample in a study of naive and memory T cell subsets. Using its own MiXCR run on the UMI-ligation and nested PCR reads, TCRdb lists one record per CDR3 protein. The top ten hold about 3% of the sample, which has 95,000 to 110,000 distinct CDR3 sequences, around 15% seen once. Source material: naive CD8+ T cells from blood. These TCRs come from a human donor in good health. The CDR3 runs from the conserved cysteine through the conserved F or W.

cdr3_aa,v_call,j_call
CASSHPGLAEYNEQFF,TRBV7-8,TRBJ2-1
CSAPWVGTEAFF,TRBV20-1,TRBJ1-1
CASSLVLPHTEAFF,TRBV7-9,TRBJ1-1
CSGMMGTEAFF,TRBV20-1,TRBJ1-1
CASSGASNEQFF,TRBV7-9,TRBJ2-1
CASSFAGTGNHEQYF,TRBV11-3,TRBJ2-7
CSARVEGTGWNSPLHF,TRBV20-1,TRBJ1-6
CASIIAGPRYEQYF,TRBV6-1,TRBJ2-7
CASSSSRVSTDTQYF,TRBV13,TRBJ2-3
CATSDQRSNTGELFF,TRBV24-1,TRBJ2-2
CASRLGQGVEAFF,TRBV12-3/TRBV12-4,TRBJ1-1
CSARGKLAGVSNEQFF,TRBV20-1,TRBJ2-1
CSPLTVGTAEDTQYF,TRBV20-1,TRBJ2-3
CASSPQDSNQPQHF,TRBV27,TRBJ1-5
CATSGWVYEQYF,TRBV28,TRBJ2-7
CASSLAAGALNEQFF,TRBV7-9,TRBJ2-1
CASSRSGSSTDTQYF,TRBV5-6,TRBJ2-3
CASSLRTGSSYNEQFF,TRBV7-9,TRBJ2-1
CASSMGGELFF,TRBV5-1,TRBJ2-2
CASSPGPYEQYF,TRBV19,TRBJ2-7
CASSLRMDTGEKLFF,TRBV7-9,TRBJ1-4
CASSWTDSNQPQHF,TRBV28,TRBJ1-5
CASTSPGPTSGSTDTQYF,TRBV5-1,TRBJ2-3
CASSFSGDQPQHF,TRBV12-3/TRBV12-4,TRBJ1-5
CASSGYGYDEKLFF,TRBV25-1,TRBJ1-4
CSARAYLEVEQYF,TRBV20-1,TRBJ2-7
CASSLGWAGSVDQPQHF,TRBV11-2,TRBJ1-5
CASSQEEGVNTEAFF,TRBV4-3,TRBJ1-1
CATSRENQPQHF,TRBV15,TRBJ1-5
CASSTGTSLYLEAFF,TRBV12-3/TRBV12-4,TRBJ1-1
CASYRQFPDNEQFF,TRBV6-2/TRBV6-3,TRBJ2-1
CASSDRSGSSYNEQFF,TRBV6-5,TRBJ2-1
CASSQGRDLQYEQYF,TRBV4-3,TRBJ2-7
CASRGGEQETQYF,TRBV18,TRBJ2-5
CSVHGGGVQETQYF,TRBV29-1,TRBJ2-5
CASSQGPLSSYNEQFF,TRBV4-3,TRBJ2-1
CSVRGTEAFF,TRBV29-1,TRBJ1-1